This T cell receptor beta chain comes out of a study of technical replicates of blood from a handful of donors. Data came from immunoSEQ multiplex PCR; TCRdb stores just in-frame clones and leaves some out. This sample has roughly 70,000 clones, with approximately 91% found just once. V lost 1 base, J lost 0 bases, and 3 bases stayed unmatched. Germline V CDR1 and CDR2: SGHVS, FNYEAQ. This CDR3 has 17 residues. The sequenced material came from PBMCs. This sequence joins TRBV7-6 and TRBJ2-1; 10 bases agree with TRBD2. This receptor was obtained from a human donor in good health. Some clones in this sample may be carry-over from other donors' samples. CDR3 sequence (DNA): TGTGCCAGCAGCTTAGAATCTAGCGGGAGCTCCTACAATGAGCAGTTCTTC. Translating gives CASSLESSGSSYNEQFF. Together with reference TRBV7-6 and TRBJ2-1, the CDR3 gives the full variable domain: GAGVSQSPRYKVTKRGQDVALRCDPISGHVSLYWYRQALGQGPEFLTYFNYEAQQDKSGLPNDRFSAERPEGSISTLTIQRTEQRDSAMYRCASSLESSGSSYNEQFFGPGTRLTVL.